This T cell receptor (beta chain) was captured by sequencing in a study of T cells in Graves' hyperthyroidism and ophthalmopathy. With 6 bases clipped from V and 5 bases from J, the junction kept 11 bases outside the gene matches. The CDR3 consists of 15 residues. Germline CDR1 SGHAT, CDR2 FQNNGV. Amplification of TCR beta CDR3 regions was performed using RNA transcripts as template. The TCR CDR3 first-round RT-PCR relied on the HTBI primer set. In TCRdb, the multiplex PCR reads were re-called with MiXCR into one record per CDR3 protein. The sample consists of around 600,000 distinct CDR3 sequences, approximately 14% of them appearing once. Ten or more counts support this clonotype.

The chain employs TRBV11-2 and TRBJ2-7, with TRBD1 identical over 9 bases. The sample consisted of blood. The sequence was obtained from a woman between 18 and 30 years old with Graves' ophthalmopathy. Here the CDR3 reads CASREQGQGLHEQYF. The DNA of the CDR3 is TGTGCCAGCAGAGAGCAGGGACAGGGTTTACACGAGCAGTACTTC.